The clone carrying this T cell receptor beta chain was found once. What it binds is unknown. The assay was immunoSEQ multiplex PCR, and TCRdb's table has in-frame clones only and misses some. The repertoire holds some 190,000 clones, approximately 91% seen once, with under 2% in the top ten. Germline V gene lookup returns CDR1 SGHRS and CDR2 YFSETQ. V gave up 0 bases and J gave up 4 bases; unmatched junction bases: 4. The CDR3 is 15 amino acids. This entry is derived from a study of T cell responses to AZD1222 COVID-19 vaccine. Overall study findings and caveats: Reportedly, nearly half of unique spike TCRs recognized epitopes outside B.1.351/B.1.1.7 mutations. Repertoire sampling was restricted to post-peak T cell response timepoints. White British donors predominated, females outnumbered males, and clonal diversity was possibly underestimated.

Material: peripheral blood, obtained 28 days after the second AZD1222 dose. The chain is built from TRBV5-1 and TRBJ1-5; 7 bases line up with TRBD1. The sequence derives from an adult who received the AZD1222 COVID-19 vaccine. CDR3 sequence: CASSLAGGVNQPQHF. CDR3 bases: TGCGCCAGCAGCTTGGCAGGGGGAGTTAATCAGCCCCAGCATTTT.